This T cell receptor beta chain originates from a study of PD-L1 blockade in urothelial cancer. Clones were read by immunoSEQ multiplex PCR, and TCRdb kept only the in-frame ones, dropping some. The sample records more than 35,000 clones, around four fifths being singletons. The sample's time point: pretreatment peripheral blood. The sample in question was PBMCs, obtained around atezolizumab (anti-PD-L1) treatment. This sequence was found in an elderly man with urothelial cancer.

The CDR3 nucleotides read TGCGCCAGCAGCTTGGTGACAGGGCCGCAGGAGACCCAGTACTTC. Protein sequence: CASSLVTGPQETQYF. The chain is built from TRBV5-1 and TRBJ2-5; 7 positions match TRBD1. Germline trimming cut 0 bases from V and 5 bases from J; bases unmatched to any gene: 7. Per germline, CDR1 SGHRS and CDR2 YFSETQ. The CDR3 contains 15 residues.